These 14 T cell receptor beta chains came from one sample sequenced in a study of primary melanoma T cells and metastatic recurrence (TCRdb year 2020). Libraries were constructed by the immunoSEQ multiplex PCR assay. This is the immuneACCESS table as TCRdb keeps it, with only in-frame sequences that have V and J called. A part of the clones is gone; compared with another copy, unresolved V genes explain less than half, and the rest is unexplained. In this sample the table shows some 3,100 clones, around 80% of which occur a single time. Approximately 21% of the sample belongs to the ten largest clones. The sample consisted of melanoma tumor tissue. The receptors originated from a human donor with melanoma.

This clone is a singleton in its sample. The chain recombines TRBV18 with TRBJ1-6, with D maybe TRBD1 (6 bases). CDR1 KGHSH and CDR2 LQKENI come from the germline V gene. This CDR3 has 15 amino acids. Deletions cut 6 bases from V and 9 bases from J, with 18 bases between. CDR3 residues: CASSGLGGRFSPLHF. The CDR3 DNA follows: TGTGCCAGCTCGGGCCTCGGGGGCCGATTTTCACCCCTCCACTTT.

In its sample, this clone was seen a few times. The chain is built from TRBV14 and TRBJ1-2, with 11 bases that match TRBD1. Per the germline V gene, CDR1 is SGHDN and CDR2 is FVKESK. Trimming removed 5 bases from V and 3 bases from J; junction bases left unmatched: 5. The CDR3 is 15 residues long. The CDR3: CASSTGQGAHYGYTF. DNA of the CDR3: TGTGCCAGCAGCACCGGACAGGGGGCTCACTATGGCTACACCTTC.

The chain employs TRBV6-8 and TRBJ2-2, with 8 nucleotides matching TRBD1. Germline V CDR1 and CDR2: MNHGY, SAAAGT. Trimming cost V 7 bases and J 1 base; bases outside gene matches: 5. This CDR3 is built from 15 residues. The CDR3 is CASTADRGNTGELFF. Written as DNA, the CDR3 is TGTGCCAGCACGGCCGACAGGGGGAACACCGGGGAGCTGTTTTTT.

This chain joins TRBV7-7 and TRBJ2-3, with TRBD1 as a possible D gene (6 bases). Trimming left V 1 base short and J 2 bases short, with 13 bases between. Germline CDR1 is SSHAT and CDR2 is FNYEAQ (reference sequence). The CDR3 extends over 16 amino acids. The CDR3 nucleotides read TGTGCCAGCAGCTTAGGTTCAGGGGTCCACACAGATACGCAGTATTTT. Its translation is CASSLGSGVHTDTQYF.

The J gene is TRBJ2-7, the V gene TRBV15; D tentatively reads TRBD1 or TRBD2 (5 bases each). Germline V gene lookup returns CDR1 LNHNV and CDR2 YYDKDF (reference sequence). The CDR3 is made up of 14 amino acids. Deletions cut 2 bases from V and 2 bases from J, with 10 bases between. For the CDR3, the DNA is TGTGCCACCAGCAGACCGGGACGCACCTACGAGCAGTACTTC. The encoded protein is CATSRPGRTYEQYF.

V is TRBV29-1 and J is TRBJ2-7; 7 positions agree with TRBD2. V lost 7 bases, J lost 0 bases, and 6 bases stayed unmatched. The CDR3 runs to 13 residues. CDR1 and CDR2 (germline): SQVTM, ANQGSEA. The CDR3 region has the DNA TGCAGCGGAGTCGGGGGGAGCTCCTACGAGCAGTACTTC. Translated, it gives CSGVGGSSYEQYF.

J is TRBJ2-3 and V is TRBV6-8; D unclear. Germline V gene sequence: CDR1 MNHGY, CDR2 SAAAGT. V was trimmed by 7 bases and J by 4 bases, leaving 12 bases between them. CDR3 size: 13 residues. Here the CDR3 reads CASMLGIADTQYF. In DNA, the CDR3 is TGTGCCAGCATGTTGGGGATAGCAGATACGCAGTATTTT.

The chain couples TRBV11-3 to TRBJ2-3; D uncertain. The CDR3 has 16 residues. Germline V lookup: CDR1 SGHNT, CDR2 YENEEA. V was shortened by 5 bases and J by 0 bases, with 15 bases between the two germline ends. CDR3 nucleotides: TGTGCCAGCAGCGACCATCCGGGTCCCAGCACAGATACGCAGTATTTT. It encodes CASSDHPGPSTDTQYF.

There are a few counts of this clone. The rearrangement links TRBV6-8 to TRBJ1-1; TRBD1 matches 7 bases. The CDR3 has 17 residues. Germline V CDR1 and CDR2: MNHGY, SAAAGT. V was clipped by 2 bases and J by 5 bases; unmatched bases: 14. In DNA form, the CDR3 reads TGTGCCAGCAGTTACCCGACCAGACAGGGTTGGGGGACTGAAGCTTTCTTT. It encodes CASSYPTRQGWGTEAFF.

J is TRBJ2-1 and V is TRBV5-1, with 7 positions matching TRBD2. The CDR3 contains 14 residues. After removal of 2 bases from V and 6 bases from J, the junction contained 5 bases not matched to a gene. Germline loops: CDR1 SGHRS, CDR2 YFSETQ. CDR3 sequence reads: CASSLRTGGNEQFF. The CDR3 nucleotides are TGCGCCAGCAGCTTACGAACGGGGGGCAATGAGCAGTTCTTC. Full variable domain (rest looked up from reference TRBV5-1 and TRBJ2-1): KAGVTQTPRYLIKTRGQQVTLSCSPISGHRSVSWYQQTPGQGLQFLFEYFSETQRNKGNFPGRFSGRQFSNSRSEMNVSTLELGDSALYLCASSLRTGGNEQFFGPGTRLTVL.

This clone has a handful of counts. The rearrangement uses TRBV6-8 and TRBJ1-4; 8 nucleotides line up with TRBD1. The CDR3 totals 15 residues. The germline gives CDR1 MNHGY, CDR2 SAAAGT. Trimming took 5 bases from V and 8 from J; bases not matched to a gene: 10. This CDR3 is CASSDPGTGGEKLFF. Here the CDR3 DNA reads TGTGCCAGCAGTGATCCCGGGACAGGTGGGGAAAAACTGTTTTTT.

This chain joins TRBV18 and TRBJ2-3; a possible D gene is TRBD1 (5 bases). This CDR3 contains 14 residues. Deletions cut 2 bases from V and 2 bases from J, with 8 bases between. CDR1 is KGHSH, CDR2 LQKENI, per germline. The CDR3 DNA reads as TGTGCCAGCTCACCAGACAGTTCCACAGATACGCAGTATTTT. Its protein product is CASSPDSSTDTQYF.

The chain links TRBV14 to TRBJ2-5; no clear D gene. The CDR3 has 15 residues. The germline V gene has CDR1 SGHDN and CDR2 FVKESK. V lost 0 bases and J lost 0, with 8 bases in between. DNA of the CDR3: TGTGCCAGCAGCCAAGATTACAGAAACCAAGAGACCCAGTACTTC. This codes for CASSQDYRNQETQYF.

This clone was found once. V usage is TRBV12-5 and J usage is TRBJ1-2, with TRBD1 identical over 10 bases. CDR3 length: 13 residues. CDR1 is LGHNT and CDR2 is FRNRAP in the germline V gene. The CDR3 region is CASTRTGGYGYTF. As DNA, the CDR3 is TGTGCCAGCACTCGGACAGGGGGCTATGGCTACACCTTC.